Listed below are T cell receptor beta chains from one sample, sequenced in a study of T cells in Graves' hyperthyroidism and ophthalmopathy. From the multiplex PCR reads, TCRdb called clonotypes with MiXCR, one entry per CDR3 protein. Of roughly 500,000 distinct CDR3 sequences listed, about 45% are singletons. The sequenced sample was peripheral blood or thyroid tissue (not recorded which). The source of these receptors is an adult woman with Graves' disease, either hyperthyroidism or ophthalmopathy (not recorded which). Each CDR3 is given with its conserved first and last residue. A D gene is named only where the DNA matches it firmly. Clone size is stated in some rows and not others, as once, few, many or a class when expanded.

17	NA	NA	TRBV10-3	TRBJ1-3	CAISDGGPISSGNTIYF	TGTGCCATCAGTGACGGGGGGCCGATAAGCTCTGGAAACACCATATATTTT
14	NA	many	TRBV6-5	TRBJ1-2	CASSPSGINYGYTF	TGTGCCAGCAGCCCATCAGGGATTAACTATGGCTACACCTTC
16	TRBD2	few	TRBV20-1	TRBJ2-5	CSASTLSGRAWETQYF	TGCAGTGCTAGTACCCTTAGCGGGAGGGCCTGGGAGACCCAGTACTTC
11	NA	many	TRBV9	TRBJ1-2	CASSAGGGYTF	TGTGCCAGCAGCGCGGGGGGTGGCTACACCTTC
15	TRBD1	few	TRBV7-9	TRBJ2-7	CASTEGQGGMYEQYF	TGTGCCAGCACCGAGGGACAGGGTGGCATGTACGAGCAGTACTTC
13	NA	many	TRBV29-1	TRBJ2-5	CSVEGQIGETQYF	TGCAGCGTTGAAGGACAGATAGGAGAGACCCAGTACTTC
15	NA	NA	TRBV20-1	TRBJ2-1	CNARPRRESYNEQFF	TGCAATGCTAGACCCCGGCGGGAAAGCTACAATGAGCAGTTCTTC
18	TRBD2	NA	TRBV7-8	TRBJ2-7	CASSSTSLRVAGHYEQYF	TGTGCCAGCAGCTCCACATCTCTGCGAGTAGCGGGCCACTACGAGCAGTACTTC
13	NA	many	TRBV19	TRBJ1-3	CASSHLSGNTIYF	TGTGCCAGTAGCCACCTCTCTGGAAACACCATATATTTT
13	NA	many	TRBV2	TRBJ2-7	CASSGLTAGEQYF	TGTGCCAGCAGTGGACTAACCGCAGGGGAGCAGTACTTC
17	TRBD1	few	TRBV7-8	TRBJ2-6	CASRIRDRTSGANVLTF	TGTGCCAGCCGAATCCGGGACAGGACTTCTGGGGCCAACGTCCTGACTTTC
14	TRBD2	NA	TRBV29-1	TRBJ2-5	CSVLLAGEVETQYF	TGCAGCGTCTTACTAGCGGGAGAGGTAGAGACCCAGTACTTC
14	TRBD2	many	TRBV19	TRBJ2-7	CASSPGGWSYEQYF	TGTGCCAGTAGTCCGGGGGGGTGGTCCTACGAGCAGTACTTC
15	TRBD1	NA	TRBV24-1	TRBJ2-5	CATSAGQGNQETQYF	TGTGCCACCAGTGCTGGACAGGGGAACCAAGAGACCCAGTACTTC
15	NA	many	TRBV5-1	TRBJ1-5	CASSLGQVSNQPQHF	TGCGCCAGCAGCTTGGGACAGGTTAGCAATCAGCCCCAGCATTTT
16	NA	many	TRBV2	TRBJ2-7	CASKEDASLGAYEQYF	TGTGCCAGCAAGGAGGACGCGTCTCTCGGCGCATACGAGCAGTACTTC
11	NA	NA	TRBV2	TRBJ1-2	CASTKGNFCTF	TGTGCCAGCACTAAAGGCAACTTCTGCACCTTC
14	TRBD1	NA	TRBV28	TRBJ1-2	CASTHGQGSYGYTF	TGTGCCAGCACCCACGGACAGGGCAGCTATGGCTACACCTTC
13	NA	NA	TRBV7-8	TRBJ1-1	CASSEVTNTEAFF	TGTGCCAGCAGCGAAGTAACTAACACTGAAGCTTTCTTT
15	NA	NA	TRBV5-1	TRBJ1-5	CASSLSGNSNQPQHF	TGCGCCAGCAGCTTGTCAGGAAATAGCAATCAGCCCCAGCATTTT
13	NA	NA	TRBV12-3/TRBV12-4	TRBJ2-5	CASSFHGGETQYF	TGTGCCAGCAGTTTCCATGGAGGAGAGACCCAGTACTTC
16	TRBD1	NA	TRBV25-1	TRBJ2-5	CASSASGQGARETQYF	TGTGCCAGCAGTGCCTCGGGCCAGGGGGCTCGGGAGACCCAGTACTTC
15	TRBD1	NA	TRBV15	TRBJ2-2	CATSTGQGLAGELFF	TGTGCCACCAGCACGGGACAGGGGTTGGCCGGGGAGCTGTTTTTT
13	TRBD2	NA	TRBV5-1	TRBJ2-6	CASSFSGDNVLTF	TGCGCCAGCAGCTTTAGCGGGGACAACGTCCTGACTTTC
17	TRBD2	NA	TRBV20-1	TRBJ2-2	CSARGTSGRASTGELFF	TGCAGTGCTAGAGGGACTAGCGGGAGGGCCAGCACCGGGGAGCTGTTTTTT
13	NA	once	TRBV10-3	TRBJ2-5	CASRGGFQETQYF	TGTGCCAGCAGAGGGGGGTTCCAAGAGACCCAGTACTTC
18	TRBD1	many	TRBV10-3	TRBJ1-5	CASSEGRTGGGWNQPQHF	TGTGCCAGCAGTGAAGGACGGACAGGAGGTGGGTGGAATCAGCCCCAGCATTTT
14	NA	NA	TRBV29-1	TRBJ2-5	CSVEWGGPGETQYF	TGCAGCGTTGAATGGGGAGGACCTGGAGAGACCCAGTACTTC
16	TRBD1	many	TRBV11-1	TRBJ2-7	CASSFAGTGSFYEQYF	TGTGCCAGCAGCTTCGCCGGGACAGGGAGTTTCTACGAGCAGTACTTC
15	NA	NA	TRBV4-3	TRBJ1-2	CASSPNRAPNYGYTF	TGCGCCAGCAGCCCGAACAGAGCTCCTAACTATGGCTACACCTTC
12	NA	many	TRBV29-1	TRBJ1-2	CSAGGDLWGYTF	TGCAGCGCGGGAGGGGACTTGTGGGGCTACACCTTC
14	NA	NA	TRBV10-2	TRBJ1-5	CASSVSDSNQPQHF	TGCGCCAGCAGTGTATCCGATAGCAATCAGCCCCAGCATTTT